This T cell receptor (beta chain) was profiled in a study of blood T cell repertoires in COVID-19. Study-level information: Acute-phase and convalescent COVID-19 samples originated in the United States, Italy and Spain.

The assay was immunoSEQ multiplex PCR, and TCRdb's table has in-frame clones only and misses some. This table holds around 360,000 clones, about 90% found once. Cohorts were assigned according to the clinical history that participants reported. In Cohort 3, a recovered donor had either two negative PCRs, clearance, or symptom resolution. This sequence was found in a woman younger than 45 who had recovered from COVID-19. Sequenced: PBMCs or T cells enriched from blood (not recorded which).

The CDR3 loop is CASSRLRGRVDEQFF. The CDR3 DNA reads as TGTGCCAGCAGCCGCCTACGGGGTAGGGTGGATGAGCAGTTCTTC. This chain joins TRBV7-8 and TRBJ2-1; D is perhaps TRBD2 (5 bases). The CDR3 consists of 15 residues. The germline V gene has CDR1 SGHVS and CDR2 FQNEAQ. The germline V and J ends were trimmed by 5 bases and 8 bases, with 19 bases remaining between them.